The present T cell receptor beta chain was sequenced within a study of blood T cells in healthy people across ages. Study-level background: With template switching, about one barcoded beta molecule was captured per two T cells.

This clonotype was counted between two and nine times. The target antigen is unknown. Compared with germline, one end of the junction differs, possibly owing to a read error. For the second PCR, which ran for about 7 to 11 cycles, a sample-barcoded 5' primer and a J-beta primer mix were used. In TCRdb, the 5' RACE reads were re-called with MiXCR into one record per CDR3 protein. The data contain 1,500,000 or so distinct CDR3 sequences, under 55% of them singletons. The CDR3 extends over 14 amino acids. Germline lookup yields CDR1 SGHRS and CDR2 YFSETQ. Overall study findings and caveats: The study lacked donor CMV status, which possibly confounded expanded clonotype changes.

Per-sample PBMC isolation yielded at least 6 million cells. The sequenced material came from blood. The V gene is TRBV5-1, the J gene TRBJ2-3; 11 bases line up with TRBD2. This TCR was sampled from a young woman in good health. CDR3 in amino acids: CASSGTSGTDTRYF. The DNA of the CDR3 is TGCGCCAGCAGCGGGACTAGCGGCACAGATACGCGGTATTTT.